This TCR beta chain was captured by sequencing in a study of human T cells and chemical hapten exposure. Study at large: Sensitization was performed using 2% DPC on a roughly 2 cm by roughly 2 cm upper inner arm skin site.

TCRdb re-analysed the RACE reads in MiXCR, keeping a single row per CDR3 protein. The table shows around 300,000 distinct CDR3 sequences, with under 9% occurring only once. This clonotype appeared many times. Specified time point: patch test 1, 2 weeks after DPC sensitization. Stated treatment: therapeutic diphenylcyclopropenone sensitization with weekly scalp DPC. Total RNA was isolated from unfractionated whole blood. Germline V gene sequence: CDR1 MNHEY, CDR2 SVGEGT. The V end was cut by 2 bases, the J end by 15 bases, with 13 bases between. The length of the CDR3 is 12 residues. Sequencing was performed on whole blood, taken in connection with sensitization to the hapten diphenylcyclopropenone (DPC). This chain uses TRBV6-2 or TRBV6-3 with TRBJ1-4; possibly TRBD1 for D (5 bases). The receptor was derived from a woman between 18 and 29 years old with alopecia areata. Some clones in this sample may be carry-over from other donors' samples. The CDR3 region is CASSYQGVDVFF. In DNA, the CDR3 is TGTGCCAGCAGTTACCAGGGAGTCGACGTGTTTTTT.